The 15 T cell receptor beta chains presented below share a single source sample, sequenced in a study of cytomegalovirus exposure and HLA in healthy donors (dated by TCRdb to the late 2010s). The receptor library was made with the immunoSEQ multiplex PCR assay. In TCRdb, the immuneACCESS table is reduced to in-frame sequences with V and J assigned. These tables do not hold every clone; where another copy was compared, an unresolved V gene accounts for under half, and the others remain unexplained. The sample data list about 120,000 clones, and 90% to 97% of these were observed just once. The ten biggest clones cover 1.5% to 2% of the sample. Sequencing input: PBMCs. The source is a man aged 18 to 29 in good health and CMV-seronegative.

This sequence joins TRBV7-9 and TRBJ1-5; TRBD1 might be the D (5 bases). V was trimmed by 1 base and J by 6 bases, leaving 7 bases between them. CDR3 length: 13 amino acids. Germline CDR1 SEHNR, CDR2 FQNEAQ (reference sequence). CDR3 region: CASSLGGRQPQHF. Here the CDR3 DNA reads TGTGCCAGCAGCTTAGGGGGCCGTCAGCCCCAGCATTTT.

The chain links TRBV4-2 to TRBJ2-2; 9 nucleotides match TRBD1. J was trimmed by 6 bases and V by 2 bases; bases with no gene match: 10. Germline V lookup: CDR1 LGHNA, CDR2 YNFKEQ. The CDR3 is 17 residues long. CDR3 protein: CASSQIMGQGFSGELFF. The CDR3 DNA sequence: TGTGCCAGCAGCCAAATTATGGGACAGGGTTTCTCCGGGGAGCTGTTTTTT.

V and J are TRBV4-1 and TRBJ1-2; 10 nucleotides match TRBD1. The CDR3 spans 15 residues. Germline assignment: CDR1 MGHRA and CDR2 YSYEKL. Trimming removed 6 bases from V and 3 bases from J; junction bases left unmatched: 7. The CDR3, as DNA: TGCGCCAGCAGACACCCCGGGACAGGGGACTATGGCTACACCTTC. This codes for CASRHPGTGDYGYTF.

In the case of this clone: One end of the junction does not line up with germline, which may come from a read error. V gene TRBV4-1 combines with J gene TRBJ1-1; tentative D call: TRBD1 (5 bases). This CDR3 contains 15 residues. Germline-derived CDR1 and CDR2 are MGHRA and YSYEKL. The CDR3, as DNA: TGCGCCAGCAGTCAAGACAGATTTATGAACACTGAAGCTTTCTTT. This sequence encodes CASSQDRFMNTEAFF.

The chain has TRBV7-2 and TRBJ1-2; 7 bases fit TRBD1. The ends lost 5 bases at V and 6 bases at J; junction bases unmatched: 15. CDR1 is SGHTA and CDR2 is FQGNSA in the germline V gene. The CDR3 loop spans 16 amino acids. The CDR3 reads CASSGHSRGHRDGYTF. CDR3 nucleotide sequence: TGTGCCAGCAGCGGCCACTCAAGGGGGCATCGGGATGGCTACACCTTC.

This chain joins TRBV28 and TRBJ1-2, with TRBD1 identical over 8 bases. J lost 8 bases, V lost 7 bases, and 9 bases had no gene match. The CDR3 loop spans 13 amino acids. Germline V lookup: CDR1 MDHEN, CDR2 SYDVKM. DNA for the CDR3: TGTGCCAGCACCTCGGACAGGGCAGGAGGCTACACCTTC. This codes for CASTSDRAGGYTF.

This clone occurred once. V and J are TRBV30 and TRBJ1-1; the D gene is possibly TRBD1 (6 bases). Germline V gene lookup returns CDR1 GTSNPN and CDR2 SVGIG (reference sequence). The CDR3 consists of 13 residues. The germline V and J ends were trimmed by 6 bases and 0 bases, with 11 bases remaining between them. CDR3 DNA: TGTGCCTGTATTGGACAGCTGAACACTGAAGCTTTCTTT. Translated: CACIGQLNTEAFF.

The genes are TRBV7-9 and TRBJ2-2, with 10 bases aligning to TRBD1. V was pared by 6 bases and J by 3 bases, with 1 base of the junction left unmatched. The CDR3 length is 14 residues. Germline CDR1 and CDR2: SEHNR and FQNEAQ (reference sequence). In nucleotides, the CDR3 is TGTGCCAGCAGGGGGACAGGGGACACCGGGGAGCTGTTTTTT. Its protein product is CASRGTGDTGELFF.

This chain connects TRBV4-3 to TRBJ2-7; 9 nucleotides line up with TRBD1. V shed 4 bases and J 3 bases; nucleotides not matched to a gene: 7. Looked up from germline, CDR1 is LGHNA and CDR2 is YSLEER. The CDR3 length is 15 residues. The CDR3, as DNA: TGCGCCAGCAGCCCCAGACAGGGGGTTTACTACGAGCAGTACTTC. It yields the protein CASSPRQGVYYEQYF.

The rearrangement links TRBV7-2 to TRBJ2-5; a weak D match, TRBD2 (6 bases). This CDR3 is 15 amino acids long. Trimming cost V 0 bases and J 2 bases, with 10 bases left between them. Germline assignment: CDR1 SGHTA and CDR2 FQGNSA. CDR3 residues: CASSLARDLQETQYF. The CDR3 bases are TGTGCCAGCAGCTTAGCCCGGGACTTACAAGAGACCCAGTACTTC.

CDR3 bases: TGTGCCAGCAGCTACGGACAGGGCGATAACTATGGCTACACCTTC. It translates to CASSYGQGDNYGYTF. The V gene is TRBV7-3, the J gene TRBJ1-2, with 8 bases lining up with TRBD1. Germline lookup yields CDR1 SGHTA and CDR2 FQGTGA. Unmatched junction bases numbered 5, after V lost 4 bases and J lost 1 base. The CDR3 contains 15 residues.

The CDR3 is CASSPTPGTRIYEQYF. Here the CDR3 DNA reads TGTGCCAGCAGCCCTACTCCCGGGACTAGGATCTACGAGCAGTACTTC. This chain connects TRBV4-2 to TRBJ2-7, with 8 bases identical to TRBD2. Trimming took 4 bases from V and 3 from J; bases not matched to a gene: 11. Germline CDR1 reads LGHNA; CDR2 reads YNFKEQ. This CDR3 spans 16 amino acids.

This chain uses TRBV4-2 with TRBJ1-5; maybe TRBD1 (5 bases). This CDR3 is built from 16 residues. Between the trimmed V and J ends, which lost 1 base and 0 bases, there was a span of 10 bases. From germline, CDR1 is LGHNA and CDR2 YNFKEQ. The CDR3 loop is CASSQGGQYSNQPQHF. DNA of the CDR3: TGTGCCAGCAGCCAAGGAGGACAATATAGCAATCAGCCCCAGCATTTT.

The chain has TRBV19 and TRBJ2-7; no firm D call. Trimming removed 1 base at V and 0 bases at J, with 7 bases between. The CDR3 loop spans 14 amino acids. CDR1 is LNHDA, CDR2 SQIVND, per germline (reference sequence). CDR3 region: CASSIGPSSYEQYF. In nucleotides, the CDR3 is TGTGCCAGTAGTATAGGTCCCAGCTCCTACGAGCAGTACTTC.

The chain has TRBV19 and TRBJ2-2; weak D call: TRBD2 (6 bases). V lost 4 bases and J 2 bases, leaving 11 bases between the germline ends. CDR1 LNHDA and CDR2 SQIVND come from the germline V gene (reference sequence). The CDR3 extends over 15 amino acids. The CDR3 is CASSSLASNTGELFF. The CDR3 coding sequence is TGTGCCAGTAGTAGCCTAGCGTCTAACACCGGGGAGCTGTTTTTT.